These 30 T cell receptor beta chains were sequenced from one sample in a study of siplizumab effects on memory and regulatory T cells. TCRdb's copy holds only in-frame clones and misses some; the assay was immunoSEQ multiplex PCR. The repertoire consists of about 50,000 clones, with over 75% occurring once and the leading ten covering around 0.3%. The sample was naive CD8+ T cells sorted from blood. These receptor sequences come from a human donor in good health.

V and J are TRBV7-2 and TRBJ2-1, with D possibly matching TRBD2 (6 bases). The germline V gene has CDR1 SGHTA and CDR2 FQGNSA. The CDR3 spans 14 residues. Trimming removed 6 bases from V and 9 bases from J, with 18 bases in between. The DNA of the CDR3 is TGTGCCAGCAGACTCCCAGGGACTTTTGTTGAGCAGTTCTTC. This translates into CASRLPGTFVEQFF.

This clone was detected a few times. J is TRBJ2-7 and V is TRBV5-4; D might be TRBD2 (6 bases). The CDR3 runs to 12 residues. Germline V gene sequence: CDR1 SGHNT, CDR2 YYREEE (reference sequence). The ends were cut back, 3 bases at V and 4 bases at J, with 8 bases in the middle. The DNA of the CDR3 is TGTGCCAGCAGCTGGGCGGGATACGAGCAGTACTTC. Residues: CASSWAGYEQYF.

V is TRBV19 and J is TRBJ2-7; 8 nucleotides match TRBD2. The J segment lost 2 bases and the V segment lost 3 bases, leaving 6 bases of the junction unmatched. This CDR3 is 15 amino acids long. Germline values: CDR1 LNHDA, CDR2 SQIVND (reference sequence). The CDR3 DNA is TGTGCCAGTAGTATTAGAGCGGGAGATCCCTACGAGCAGTACTTC. This gives the protein CASSIRAGDPYEQYF.

The chain recombines TRBV10-2 with TRBJ1-4; tentative D call: TRBD1 (5 bases). Germline CDR1 and CDR2: WSHSY and SAAADI. The CDR3 runs to 13 residues. The V and J ends lost 7 bases and 7 bases respectively, with 13 bases between them. CDR3 DNA: TGCGCCAGCATTCCCCGGGACGGTGAAAAACTGTTTTTT. Protein sequence: CASIPRDGEKLFF.

This chain joins TRBV30 and TRBJ2-5; 8 positions match TRBD1. The CDR3 loop spans 15 amino acids. J was trimmed by 5 bases and V by 0 bases; bases with no gene match: 8. In germline, CDR1 is GTSNPN, CDR2 SVGIG (reference sequence). The CDR3 is CAWSVGAGGDETQYF. CDR3 sequence (DNA): TGTGCCTGGAGTGTCGGGGCAGGGGGCGATGAGACCCAGTACTTC.

The CDR3 region is CASSWSTGGESEQYF. The DNA for the CDR3 is TGCGCCAGCAGCTGGTCGACAGGAGGGGAATCCGAGCAGTACTTC. The chain recombines TRBV5-1 with TRBJ2-7; TRBD1 or TRBD2 may be the D gene (6 bases each). Between the trimmed V and J ends, which lost 3 bases and 6 bases, there was a span of 19 bases. Germline V gene data show CDR1 as SGHRS and CDR2 as YFSETQ. The CDR3 spans 15 residues. Full variable domain (rest looked up from reference TRBV5-1 and TRBJ2-7): KAGVTQTPRYLIKTRGQQVTLSCSPISGHRSVSWYQQTPGQGLQFLFEYFSETQRNKGNFPGRFSGRQFSNSRSEMNVSTLELGDSALYLCASSWSTGGESEQYFGPGTRLTVT.

The chain joins TRBV5-1 to TRBJ1-2; TRBD1 agrees at 11 bases. This CDR3 spans 17 amino acids. V shed 0 bases and J 6 bases; nucleotides not matched to a gene: 10. The germline V gene has CDR1 SGHRS and CDR2 YFSETQ. CDR3 DNA: TGCGCCAGCAGCTTGGCCGGGACAGGGGGGAGTAGGGATGGCTACACCTTC. The encoded protein is CASSLAGTGGSRDGYTF.

This clone was found once. The V and J genes are TRBV27 and TRBJ2-7; D call uncertain. The germline V gene has CDR1 MNHEY and CDR2 SMNVEV (reference sequence). With 0 bases removed from V and 0 bases from J, the gap between germline ends came to 9 bases. The CDR3 spans 15 residues. The CDR3, as DNA: TGTGCCAGCAGTTTATCAAGCTGGAGCTCCTACGAGCAGTACTTC. Residues: CASSLSSWSSYEQYF.

The chain is built from TRBV19 and TRBJ1-2, with a weak D call TRBD1 (5 bases). The germline V gene has CDR1 LNHDA and CDR2 SQIVND (reference sequence). The length of the CDR3 is 12 residues. Trimming took off 3 bases at V and 7 bases at J, with 9 bases between the two ends. The CDR3 spells CASSIPGAGYTF. The CDR3 DNA is TGTGCCAGTAGTATCCCCGGGGCTGGCTACACCTTC.

The genes are TRBV7-2 and TRBJ2-1, with 11 bases aligning to TRBD2. CDR1 and CDR2 from the germline V gene are SGHTA and FQGNSA. Trimming at V came to 5 bases and at J to 0 bases, leaving 3 bases not matched to a gene. This CDR3 is 16 amino acids long. The CDR3 sequence: CASSPTSGSSYNEQFF. CDR3 in DNA: TGTGCCAGCAGCCCAACTAGCGGGAGCTCCTACAATGAGCAGTTCTTC.

The CDR3 DNA is TGTGCCACCATACCAGAACCGAGACAGGGAGAGACCCAGTACTTC. Amino acid sequence: CATIPEPRQGETQYF. The chain carries TRBV10-3 and TRBJ2-5, with 7 bases fitting TRBD1. CDR1 is ENHRY, CDR2 SYGVKD, per germline. V shed 10 bases and J 4 bases; nucleotides not matched to a gene: 15. This CDR3 is 15 amino acids long.

The chain couples TRBV19 to TRBJ2-3, with TRBD2 matching over 11 bases. CDR3 length equals 15 residues. V shed 6 bases and J 2 bases; nucleotides not matched to a gene: 4. CDR1 is LNHDA and CDR2 is SQIVND in the germline V gene (reference sequence). The CDR3 region is CASRLLAGVTDTQYF. In nucleotides, the CDR3 is TGTGCCAGTAGGCTACTAGCGGGGGTCACAGATACGCAGTATTTT.

V usage is TRBV11-3 and J usage is TRBJ2-1; TRBD1 matches 12 bases. J lost 10 bases, V lost 2 bases, and 6 bases had no gene match. Germline V lookup: CDR1 SGHNT, CDR2 YENEEA. This CDR3 is built from 15 residues. In DNA, the CDR3 is TGTGCCAGCAGCTTATGGGGACAGGGGGCGCCCGAGCAGTTCTTC. As protein: CASSLWGQGAPEQFF.

CDR3 nucleotides: TGTGCCAGCAGTCCCTCCCTAACAGGGCACCTTGAAGCTTTCTTT. This codes for CASSPSLTGHLEAFF. This chain uses TRBV6-1 with TRBJ1-1; possible D gene TRBD1, 6 bases. This CDR3 region has 15 residues. Trimming left V 5 bases short and J 7 bases short, with 20 bases between. Germline assignment: CDR1 MNHNS and CDR2 SASEGT.

This chain links TRBV2 with TRBJ2-1; a possible D gene is TRBD2 (6 bases). Germline V gene lookup returns CDR1 SNHLY and CDR2 FYNNEI. The CDR3 runs 17 residues. V was pared by 9 bases and J by 6 bases, with 27 bases between. The CDR3 DNA reads as TGTGCCAGTCTGGGCCCCCGGGTGACTAGGGAAGGCAATGAGCAGTTCTTC. It specifies CASLGPRVTREGNEQFF.

The rearrangement links TRBV25-1 to TRBJ1-2, with 10 bases aligning to TRBD1. The V and J ends lost 3 bases and 3 bases, in that order; junction bases with no gene match: 7. The CDR3 is 16 residues long. In germline, CDR1 is MGHDK, CDR2 SYGVNS. The DNA for the CDR3 is TGTGCCAGCAGTGAGCCAAGGACAGGGGGGCACTATGGCTACACCTTC. Translated, it gives CASSEPRTGGHYGYTF.

V usage is TRBV6-1 and J usage is TRBJ1-3; no clear D gene. CDR3 length equals 14 residues. Looked up from germline, CDR1 is MNHNS and CDR2 is SASEGT. With 6 bases removed from V and 2 bases from J, the gap between germline ends came to 11 bases. For the CDR3, the DNA is TGTGCCAGCAGCGGGGATGTAACTGGAAACACCATATATTTT. It encodes CASSGDVTGNTIYF.

The chain combines TRBV19 with TRBJ2-1, with D possibly being TRBD1 or TRBD2 (5 bases each). The CDR3 is 14 residues long. CDR1 LNHDA and CDR2 SQIVND come from the germline V gene (reference sequence). The germline V and J ends were trimmed by 1 base and 7 bases, with 11 bases remaining between them. The CDR3 reads CASSIGGLGNEQFF. The CDR3 nucleotides are TGTGCCAGTAGTATAGGGGGGTTGGGAAATGAGCAGTTCTTC.

V gene TRBV2 combines with J gene TRBJ1-5, with unresolved D. V lost 7 bases and J lost 4, with 11 bases in between. The germline CDR1 and CDR2 sequences are SNHLY and FYNNEI. The CDR3 runs 13 residues. CDR3 coding DNA: TGTGCCAGCACCCGGGTCAAGAATCAGCCCCAGCATTTT. Protein product: CASTRVKNQPQHF.

CDR3 DNA: TGTGCCAGCAGTGGCCTAGCGGGAGGTCACCCGGGCACCGGGGAGCTGTTTTTT. It is translated as CASSGLAGGHPGTGELFF. This chain joins TRBV6-1 and TRBJ2-2; 11 bases map to TRBD2. The germline V gene encodes CDR1 MNHNS and CDR2 SASEGT. V was clipped by 4 bases and J by 4 bases; unmatched bases: 11. The CDR3 runs 18 residues.

This clone was seen just once. V and J are TRBV27 and TRBJ1-1; the D is unclear. This CDR3 is built from 13 residues. V was pared by 1 base and J by 2 bases, with 5 bases between. Germline V gene data show CDR1 as MNHEY and CDR2 as SMNVEV (reference sequence). CDR3 nucleotide sequence: TGTGCCAGCAGTTTATGGGCCAACACTGAAGCTTTCTTT. It codes for CASSLWANTEAFF.

The chain carries TRBV15 and TRBJ2-5; TRBD1 aligns across 9 bases. Trimming at V came to 3 bases and at J to 5 bases, leaving 13 bases not matched to a gene. Germline V lookup: CDR1 LNHNV, CDR2 YYDKDF (reference sequence). The CDR3 has 17 amino acids. The CDR3 DNA reads as TGTGCCACCAGCAGCGATCCGGGACAGGGTTTTGACGAGACCCAGTACTTC. Translation: CATSSDPGQGFDETQYF.

The gene calls are TRBV2 and TRBJ2-1; 7 bases agree with TRBD2. Germline CDR1 is SNHLY and CDR2 is FYNNEI. V gave up 7 bases and J gave up 10 bases; unmatched junction bases: 16. The CDR3 runs to 15 residues. The CDR3 loop reads CASTPGGGRAGEQFF. CDR3 sequence (DNA): TGTGCCAGCACCCCAGGAGGAGGGAGGGCCGGCGAGCAGTTCTTC. The entire variable domain, with the rest obtained from reference TRBV2 and TRBJ2-1, is as follows: EPEVTQTPSHQVTQMGQEVILRCVPISNHLYFYWYRQILGQKVEFLVSFYNNEISEKSEIFDDQFSVERPDGSNFTLKIRSTKLEDSAMYFCASTPGGGRAGEQFFGPGTRLTVL.

As for this clone: Mismatch with germline at one junction end may stem from a read error. The rearrangement links TRBV7-2 to TRBJ2-7, with 9 positions matching TRBD1. The CDR3 totals 14 residues. Germline V gene lookup returns CDR1 SGHTA and CDR2 FQGNSA. CDR3 bases: TGTGCCAGCAGCTTCGAGGGGGACAGGGCTCGATGGAACTTC. Protein sequence: CASSFEGDRARWNF.

In the case of this clone: The germline gene is not matched at one end of the junction; a read error may be the cause. The V call is TRBV11-1, the J call TRBJ2-7; 7 bases line up with TRBD1. Germline CDR1 and CDR2: SGHAT and FQDESV (reference sequence). This CDR3 contains 16 residues. CDR3 protein: CASSVARQGHSYEQYF. CDR3 DNA sequence: TGTGCCAGCAGCGTAGCCAGACAGGGACACTCCTACGAGCAGTACTTC.

The J gene is TRBJ2-2, the V gene TRBV11-2; D is ambiguous. The germline V gene encodes CDR1 SGHAT and CDR2 FQNNGV. V lost 5 bases, J lost 7 bases, and 11 bases lay in between. The CDR3 extends over 13 amino acids. As DNA, the CDR3 is TGTGCCAGCAGCCCCTTCTCTGGCGGGGAGCTGTTTTTT. Its protein product is CASSPFSGGELFF.

This sequence joins TRBV6-5 and TRBJ1-1; a possible D gene is TRBD1 (6 bases). The CDR3 is made up of 13 amino acids. Germline V gene data show CDR1 as MNHEY and CDR2 as SVGAGI. The V and J ends lost 6 bases and 7 bases respectively, with 15 bases between them. CDR3 bases: TGTGCCAGCAGCGAACGGGGGCAGATTGAAGCTTTCTTT. It specifies CASSERGQIEAFF.

This clone showed up just once. V gene TRBV2 combines with J gene TRBJ2-1, with D perhaps matching TRBD2 (5 bases). The CDR3 contains 18 residues. Germline assignment: CDR1 SNHLY and CDR2 FYNNEI. The germline V and J ends were trimmed by 5 bases and 0 bases, with 20 bases remaining between them. DNA of the CDR3: TGTGCCAGCAGTCCAGAGGACTTGACATTTAGCTCCTACAATGAGCAGTTCTTC. Its protein product is CASSPEDLTFSSYNEQFF.

This clone was counted between two and nine times. This chain uses TRBV7-9 with TRBJ1-3; D ambiguous. Trimming left V 1 base short and J 3 bases short, with 13 bases between. Germline V gene lookup returns CDR1 SEHNR and CDR2 FQNEAQ (reference sequence). This CDR3 comprises 16 residues. The CDR3 loop reads CASSLGTRVFGNTIYF. In nucleotides, the CDR3 is TGTGCCAGCAGCTTAGGCACCCGGGTCTTTGGAAACACCATATATTTT. The variable domain in full, with the rest retrieved from reference TRBV7-9 and TRBJ1-3, is DTGVSQNPRHKITKRGQNVTFRCDPISEHNRLYWYRQTLGQGPEFLTYFQNEAQLEKSRLLSDRFSAERPKGSFSTLEIQRTEQGDSAMYLCASSLGTRVFGNTIYFGEGSWLTVV.

The chain is built from TRBV4-1 and TRBJ2-2; 8 positions agree with TRBD1. V shed 5 bases, J shed 8 bases, and the junction held 4 bases outside the gene matches. This CDR3 has 13 amino acids. CDR1 is MGHRA, CDR2 YSYEKL, per germline. The CDR3 protein is CASSYRGTGELFF. The DNA of the CDR3 is TGCGCCAGCAGCTACAGGGGGACTGGGGAGCTGTTTTTT.